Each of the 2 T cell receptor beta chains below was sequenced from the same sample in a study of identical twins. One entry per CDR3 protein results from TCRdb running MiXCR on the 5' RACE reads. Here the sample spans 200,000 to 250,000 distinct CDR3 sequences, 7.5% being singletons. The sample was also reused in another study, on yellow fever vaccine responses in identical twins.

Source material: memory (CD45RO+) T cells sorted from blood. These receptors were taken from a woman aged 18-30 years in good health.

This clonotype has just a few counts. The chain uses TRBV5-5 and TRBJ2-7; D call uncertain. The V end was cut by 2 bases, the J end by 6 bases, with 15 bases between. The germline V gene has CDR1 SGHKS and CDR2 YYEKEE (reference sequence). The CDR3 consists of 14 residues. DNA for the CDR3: TGTGCCAGCAGCTTCTCAGGAGTTTGGTCCGAGCAGTACTTC. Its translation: CASSFSGVWSEQYF.

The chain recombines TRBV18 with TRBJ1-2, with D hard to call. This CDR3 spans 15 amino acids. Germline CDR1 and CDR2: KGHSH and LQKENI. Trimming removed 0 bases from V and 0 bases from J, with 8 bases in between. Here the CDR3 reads CASSPPGRTNYGYTF. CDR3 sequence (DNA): TGTGCCAGCTCACCACCAGGACGAACTAACTATGGCTACACCTTC.